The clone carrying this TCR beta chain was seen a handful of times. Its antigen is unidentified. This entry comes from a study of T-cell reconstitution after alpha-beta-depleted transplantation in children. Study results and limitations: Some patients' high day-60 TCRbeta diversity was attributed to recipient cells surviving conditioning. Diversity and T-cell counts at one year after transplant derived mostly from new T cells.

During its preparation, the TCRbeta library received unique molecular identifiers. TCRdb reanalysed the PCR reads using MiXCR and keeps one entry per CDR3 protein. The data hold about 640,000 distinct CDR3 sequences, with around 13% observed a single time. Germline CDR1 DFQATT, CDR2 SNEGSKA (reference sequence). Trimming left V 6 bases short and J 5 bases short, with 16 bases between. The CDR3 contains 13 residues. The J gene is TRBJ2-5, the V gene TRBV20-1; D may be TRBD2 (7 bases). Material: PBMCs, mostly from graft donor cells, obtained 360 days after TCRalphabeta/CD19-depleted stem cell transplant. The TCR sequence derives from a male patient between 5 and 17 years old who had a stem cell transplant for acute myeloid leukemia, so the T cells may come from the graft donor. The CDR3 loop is CSAPGGAGETQYF. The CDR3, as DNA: TGCAGTGCCCCTGGGGGGGCGGGGGAGACCCAGTACTTC.